This T cell receptor (beta chain) was profiled in a study of Graves' ophthalmopathy and Graves' hyperthyroidism. Trimming cost V 3 bases and J 8 bases; bases outside gene matches: 3. The CDR3 is made up of 15 amino acids. This clonotype has only a few counts. Amplification of TCR beta CDR3 regions used RNA transcripts. Scientists carried out first-round RT-PCR using HTBI primers and then a second-round multiplex PCR. TCRdb redid the calling of the multiplex PCR reads with MiXCR, one entry per CDR3 protein. The table lists roughly 400,000 distinct CDR3 sequences, roughly 15% of them singletons, with 2.4% in the top ten. Only newly diagnosed hyperthyroidism patients aged 18 to 65, with under 2 months' duration, were enrolled. The PBMCs originated from more than 8 ml of fresh peripheral blood.

Sequencing was done on a sample of peripheral blood. The rearrangement joins TRBV12-3 or TRBV12-4 to TRBJ2-6; 11 bases are shared with TRBD1. This TCR was recovered from an adult woman with stable Graves' hyperthyroidism. Here the CDR3 DNA reads TGTGCCAGCAGTTTCGGACAGGGGGCGACCAACGTCCTGACTTTC. This encodes CASSFGQGATNVLTF.